The 14 T cell receptor beta chains listed next were all sequenced from one sample in a study of cytomegalovirus exposure and HLA in healthy donors. Assay: immunoSEQ multiplex PCR; the TCRdb copy retains only in-frame clones and omits some. Seen here are about 360,000 clones, about nine tenths observed once, and the top ten hold under 0.95%. The material sequenced was PBMCs. Every receptor here comes from a woman under 30 in good health and CMV-seronegative.

The chain employs TRBV9 and TRBJ1-4; a possible D gene is TRBD1 (5 bases). Germline CDR1 reads SGDLS; CDR2 reads YYNGEE. V shed 0 bases and J shed 5 bases, with 11 bases lying between them. The CDR3 consists of 15 residues. CDR3 residues: CASSVDGGINEKLFF. The CDR3, as DNA: TGTGCCAGCAGCGTAGATGGGGGGATAAATGAAAAACTGTTTTTT.

The chain carries TRBV6-6 and TRBJ2-3; 9 bases are shared with TRBD2. The germline CDR1 and CDR2 sequences are MNHNY and SVGAGI (reference sequence). CDR3 length: 16 residues. The J segment lost 2 bases and the V segment lost 0 bases, leaving 3 bases of the junction unmatched. The CDR3 region has the DNA TGTGCCAGCAGTTACTCCCTAGCGGGAAACACAGATACGCAGTATTTT. This codes for CASSYSLAGNTDTQYF.

This clone was detected only a few times. This chain joins TRBV7-9 and TRBJ1-6; D call uncertain. This CDR3 contains 15 residues. Germline V CDR1 and CDR2: SEHNR, FQNEAQ (reference sequence). The V and J ends lost 4 bases and 10 bases respectively, with 17 bases between them. This CDR3 is CASSSPGEEGSPLHF. CDR3 in DNA: TGTGCCAGCAGCTCACCCGGGGAGGAGGGATCACCCCTCCACTTT.

The chain joins TRBV15 to TRBJ1-1, with unresolved D. This CDR3 contains 15 residues. V was cut by 0 bases and J by 1 base, with 9 bases left in between. Germline V CDR1 and CDR2: LNHNV, YYDKDF (reference sequence). CDR3: CATSRDGGRNTEAFF. The CDR3 DNA sequence: TGTGCCACCAGCAGAGATGGAGGCCGGAACACTGAAGCTTTCTTT.

The V and J genes are TRBV11-2 and TRBJ1-5; D gene ambiguous. Germline CDR1 reads SGHAT; CDR2 reads FQNNGV. CDR3 size: 15 residues. Trimming cost V 4 bases and J 4 bases, with 14 bases left between them. CDR3 nucleotides: TGTGCCAGCAGCTCGACGTCCGGGAGTAATCAGCCCCAGCATTTT. Translation gives CASSSTSGSNQPQHF.

The J gene is TRBJ2-5, the V gene TRBV28; 9 bases are shared with TRBD2. V lost 5 bases, J lost 1 base, and 8 bases stayed unmatched. In germline, CDR1 is MDHEN, CDR2 SYDVKM. The CDR3 contains 16 residues. In DNA form, the CDR3 reads TGTGCCAGCAGTCCTCAAGCGGGGGGAACCCAAGAGACCCAGTACTTC. Residues: CASSPQAGGTQETQYF.

This chain joins TRBV5-1 and TRBJ2-1; 14 nucleotides line up with TRBD2. Germline trimming cut 4 bases from V and 2 bases from J; bases unmatched to any gene: 2. This CDR3 has 16 residues. Germline assignment: CDR1 SGHRS and CDR2 YFSETQ. Here the CDR3 DNA reads TGCGCCAGCAGCCCGGGACTAGCGGGGGCCTACAATGAGCAGTTCTTC. Translation gives CASSPGLAGAYNEQFF.

The V and J genes are TRBV4-1 and TRBJ1-3; 7 positions agree with TRBD1. The CDR3 is made up of 19 amino acids. V was clipped by 1 base and J by 1 base; unmatched bases: 13. Germline values: CDR1 MGHRA, CDR2 YSYEKL. CDR3 in DNA: TGCGCCAGCAGCCAAGGAGGGGGCGACCCCGGCAGTTCTGGAAACACCATATATTTT. It encodes CASSQGGGDPGSSGNTIYF.

This clone has only one observation. The genes are TRBV5-1 and TRBJ2-3; TRBD2 aligns across 10 bases. The V gene's germline CDR1 is SGHRS and CDR2 YFSETQ. The CDR3 is made up of 15 amino acids. The junction had 2 bases not matched to a gene; V was cut back by 2 bases and J by 2 bases. Here the CDR3 reads CASSFGLAATDTQYF. Here the CDR3 DNA reads TGCGCCAGCAGCTTCGGACTAGCGGCCACAGATACGCAGTATTTT.

This rearrangement joins TRBV5-8 to TRBJ2-1; 7 bases agree with TRBD2. V dropped 3 bases and J dropped 6; count of bases not matched to a gene: 9. In germline, CDR1 is SGHTS, CDR2 YDEGEE. The CDR3 spans 15 residues. CDR3 region: CASSSAGLGSNEQFF. For the CDR3, the DNA is TGTGCCAGCAGCTCCGCCGGACTAGGCTCCAATGAGCAGTTCTTC. The complete variable domain, with remaining parts taken from reference TRBV5-8 and TRBJ2-1, reads EAGVTQSPTHLIKTRGQQATLRCSPISGHTSVYWYQQALGLGLQFLLWYDEGEERNRGNFPPRFSGRQFPNYSSELNVNALELEDSALYLCASSSAGLGSNEQFFGPGTRLTVL.

The chain uses TRBV4-1 and TRBJ1-4; a possible D gene is TRBD1 (5 bases). CDR1 and CDR2 from the germline V gene are MGHRA and YSYEKL. CDR3 size: 16 residues. V was clipped by 3 bases and J by 7 bases, with 18 bases between them. The CDR3 is CASSHPFDSIGEKLFF. DNA for the CDR3: TGCGCCAGCAGCCATCCTTTTGACAGTATCGGTGAAAAACTGTTTTTT.

The gene calls are TRBV29-1 and TRBJ2-6; D is ambiguous. The CDR3 spans 11 residues. The V end lost 6 bases, the J end lost 4 bases, and 4 bases lay between the germline ends. The germline V gene has CDR1 SQVTM and CDR2 ANQGSEA. Written as DNA, the CDR3 is TGCAGCGTCAAAGGGGCCAACGTCCTGACTTTC. Protein sequence: CSVKGANVLTF.

The chain couples TRBV6-5 to TRBJ1-2; D ambiguous. The V end lost 8 bases, the J end lost 8 bases, and 15 bases lay between the germline ends. The germline V gene has CDR1 MNHEY and CDR2 SVGAGI. The CDR3 sequence is 12 residues long. CDR3 nucleotides: TGTGCCAGCTGGGGAGTCGGCGGGGGCTACACCTTC. This translates into CASWGVGGGYTF.

The chain recombines TRBV5-1 with TRBJ1-4, with 7 bases fitting TRBD1. CDR3 size: 15 residues. Germline V lookup: CDR1 SGHRS, CDR2 YFSETQ. V shed 2 bases, J shed 3 bases, and the junction held 4 bases outside the gene matches. The CDR3 sequence is CASSLQGWANEKLFF. The CDR3 region has the DNA TGCGCCAGCAGCTTACAGGGGTGGGCTAATGAAAAACTGTTTTTT.